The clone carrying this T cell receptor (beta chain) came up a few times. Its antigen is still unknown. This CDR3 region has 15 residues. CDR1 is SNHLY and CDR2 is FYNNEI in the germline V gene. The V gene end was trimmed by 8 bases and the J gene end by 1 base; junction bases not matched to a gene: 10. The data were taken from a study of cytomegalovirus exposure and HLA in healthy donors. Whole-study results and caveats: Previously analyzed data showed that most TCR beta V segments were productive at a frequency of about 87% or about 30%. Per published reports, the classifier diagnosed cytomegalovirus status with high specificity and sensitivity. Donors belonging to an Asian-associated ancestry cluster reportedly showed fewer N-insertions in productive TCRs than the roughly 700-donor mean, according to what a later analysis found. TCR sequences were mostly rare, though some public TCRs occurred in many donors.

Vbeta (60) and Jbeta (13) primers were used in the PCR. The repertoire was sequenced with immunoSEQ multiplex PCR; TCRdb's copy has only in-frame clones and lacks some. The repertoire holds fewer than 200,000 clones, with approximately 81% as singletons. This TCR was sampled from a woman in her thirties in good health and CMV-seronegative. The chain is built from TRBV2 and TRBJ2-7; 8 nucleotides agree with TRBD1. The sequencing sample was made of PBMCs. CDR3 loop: CASFTGTGLSYEQYF. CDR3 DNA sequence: TGTGCCAGCTTCACTGGGACAGGACTTTCCTACGAGCAGTACTTC.